Following are 11 T cell receptor beta chains from one sample sequenced in a study of blood T cells in healthy people across ages. The second PCR ran roughly 6 to 11 cycles with a sample-barcoded 5' primer and J-beta primers. Using its own MiXCR run on the 5' RACE reads, TCRdb lists one record per CDR3 protein. The table has some 320,000 distinct CDR3 sequences, roughly 26% seen once. The sample was blood. The receptors shown here come from a woman in her 70s in good health.

This clonotype occurred a few times. The chain recombines TRBV20-1 with TRBJ1-1; 7 positions agree with TRBD1. Germline V gene data show CDR1 as DFQATT and CDR2 as SNEGSKA (reference sequence). After removal of 5 bases from V and 10 bases from J, the junction contained 13 bases not matched to a gene. This CDR3 region has 13 residues. The CDR3 loop is CSASQAGAGGAFF. CDR3 in DNA: TGCAGTGCTTCCCAAGCAGGGGCAGGGGGAGCTTTCTTT.

This clonotype has only a few counts. V usage is TRBV28 and J usage is TRBJ2-4; D is perhaps TRBD1 or TRBD2 (5 bases each). Trimming left V 3 bases short and J 3 bases short, with 9 bases between. This CDR3 spans 14 amino acids. Germline V gives CDR1 MDHEN, CDR2 SYDVKM. The DNA for the CDR3 is TGTGCCAGCAGTTTGAGGGGTGGCAAAAACATTCAGTACTTC. Amino acids: CASSLRGGKNIQYF. The full variable domain, in which reference TRBV28 and TRBJ2-4 provide the parts outside the CDR3, is DVKVTQSSRYLVKRTGEKVFLECVQDMDHENMFWYRQDPGLGLRLIYFSYDVKMKEKGDIPEGYSVSREKKERFSLILESASTNQTSMYLCASSLRGGKNIQYFGAGTRLSVL.

The chain employs TRBV10-3 and TRBJ1-6, with D hard to call. V dropped 3 bases and J dropped 4 bases, with 7 bases sitting between them. The CDR3 is 14 residues long. The V gene's germline CDR1 is ENHRY and CDR2 SYGVKD. The CDR3 DNA sequence: TGTGCCATCAGTGATGGGTCGTATAATTCACCCCTCCACTTT. Translation gives CAISDGSYNSPLHF.

This chain links TRBV20-1 with TRBJ1-2, with D tentatively TRBD1 (5 bases). The germline V gene encodes CDR1 DFQATT and CDR2 SNEGSKA (reference sequence). The CDR3 runs 14 residues. V shed 0 bases and J shed 5 bases, with 13 bases lying between them. CDR3 sequence (DNA): TGCAGTGCTAGAGATACAGGTCTTAAGTATGGCTACACCTTC. It codes for CSARDTGLKYGYTF.

This clonotype has more than one count but fewer than ten. This chain links TRBV14 with TRBJ2-3; D uncertain. Germline V CDR1 and CDR2: SGHDN, FVKESK. Trimming left V 4 bases short and J 1 base short, with 6 bases between. This CDR3 comprises 13 residues. CDR3 nucleotide sequence: TGTGCCAGCAGCCGACGGGGCACAGATACGCAGTATTTT. Amino acid sequence: CASSRRGTDTQYF.

The chain recombines TRBV5-1 with TRBJ1-5; tentative D call: TRBD1 (6 bases). Germline CDR1 and CDR2: SGHRS and YFSETQ. This CDR3 region has 15 residues. Trimming took 0 bases from V and 9 from J, leaving 16 bases between them. The CDR3 region has the DNA TGCGCCAGCAGCTTGGTAGGGGGTAGCGGTCGGCCCCAGCATTTT. Translated, it gives CASSLVGGSGRPQHF.

This chain uses TRBV5-1 with TRBJ2-2, with D uncertain. Per the germline V gene, CDR1 is SGHRS and CDR2 is YFSETQ. V was cut by 0 bases and J by 6 bases, with 9 bases left in between. The CDR3 has 14 amino acids. The CDR3 loop reads CASSLAQVPGELFF. In nucleotides, the CDR3 is TGCGCCAGCAGCTTGGCCCAAGTCCCCGGGGAGCTGTTTTTT.

The rearrangement joins TRBV20-1 to TRBJ2-7, with TRBD1 identical over 11 bases. Unmatched junction bases numbered 7, after V lost 3 bases and J lost 6 bases. CDR1 DFQATT and CDR2 SNEGSKA come from the germline V gene (reference sequence). The CDR3 totals 14 residues. This chain's CDR3 is CSASGDRGYSEQYF. The CDR3 nucleotides are TGCAGTGCTAGTGGGGACAGGGGGTATAGCGAGCAGTACTTC.

The CDR3 DNA reads TGCAGTGCCCCGGACTGGGGCCAAGAGACCCAGTACTTC. It specifies CSAPDWGQETQYF. The V call is TRBV20-1, the J call TRBJ2-5, with D perhaps TRBD2 (5 bases). CDR3 length: 13 residues. Trimming pared 6 bases from V and 1 base from J, leaving 12 bases between. In germline, CDR1 is DFQATT, CDR2 SNEGSKA (reference sequence).

This clonotype has only a few counts. The chain combines TRBV28 with TRBJ2-3, with TRBD2 as a possible D gene (5 bases). The germline CDR1 and CDR2 sequences are MDHEN and SYDVKM. The CDR3 runs to 15 residues. V dropped 3 bases and J dropped 0 bases, with 10 bases sitting between them. DNA of the CDR3: TGTGCCAGCAGTTTGGCCAGCGGAAGCACAGATACGCAGTATTTT. This translates into CASSLASGSTDTQYF.

This clonotype turned up a few times. The chain is built from TRBV3-1 and TRBJ1-4; maybe TRBD1 (5 bases). The CDR3 runs to 15 residues. V gave up 0 bases and J gave up 10 bases, with 15 bases separating them. Germline loops: CDR1 LGHDT, CDR2 YNNKEL (reference sequence). The DNA for the CDR3 is TGTGCCAGCAGCCAAGACGGGACCCGGGATCGAAAACTGTTTTTT. This encodes CASSQDGTRDRKLFF. Looking up the rest from reference TRBV3-1 and TRBJ1-4 gives the full variable domain: DTAVSQTPKYLVTQMGNDKSIKCEQNLGHDTMYWYKQDSKKFLKIMFSYNNKELIINETVPNRFSPKSPDKAHLNLHINSLELGDSAVYFCASSQDGTRDRKLFFGSGTQLSVL.